The clone carrying this T cell receptor (beta chain) occurred a few times. Its specificity is not known. The sample comes from a study of T cell repertoires in cytomegalovirus infection. Study background: In public TCR beta signatures, there were indications of both CMV infection and matching HLA type. Study findings and constraints: People with CMV and the relevant HLA were identified by cumulative public TCR beta family frequency. HLA-C-restricted CMV clonotypes gave the most frequent clonotype in two of eight donors.

Using its own MiXCR run on the reads, TCRdb lists one record per CDR3 protein. The table shows over 250,000 distinct CDR3 sequences, with 22% occurring only once. This TCR came from a human donor in good health (CMV status not recorded). Some clones in this sample may be carry-over from other donors' samples. Specimen: cultured PBMCs, collected from culture after CMV antigen stimulation.

The CDR3 nucleotides are TGTGCCATCAGTTCCGGGTTCCCAAGTATGGATACGCAGTATTTT. Encoded protein: CAISSGFPSMDTQYF. The chain links TRBV10-3 to TRBJ2-3; D unclear. This CDR3 spans 15 amino acids. With 5 bases removed from V and 6 bases from J, the gap between germline ends came to 18 bases. CDR1 and CDR2 from the germline V gene are ENHRY and SYGVKD.